The clone carrying this T cell receptor (beta chain) was seen a few times. The source of the sample is a study of blood T cells in healthy people across ages. Total RNA extracted from each sample amounted to at least 6 micrograms. The CDR3 length is 11 residues. Germline lookup yields CDR1 SEHNR and CDR2 FQNEAQ (reference sequence). J gave up 12 bases and V 5 bases, and 7 bases lay outside the gene matches. Combining a sample-barcoded 5' primer with a J-beta primer mix, a second PCR ran for roughly 6 to 12 cycles. MiXCR was run by TCRdb on the 5' RACE reads, yielding one entry per CDR3 protein. The data show 1,800,000 or so distinct CDR3 sequences, 35% to 50% seen once.

The sample comprised blood. The clonotype was recovered from a human donor in good health. The chain is built from TRBV7-9 and TRBJ2-7; the match to TRBD1 covers 7 bases. The CDR3 nucleotides read TGTGCCAGCAGCCCATCGGGACAGTTGTACTTC. It translates to CASSPSGQLYF.